This TCR beta chain was profiled in a study of blood T cell repertoires in COVID-19. For the study at large: Sources were T cells, B-cell-depleted T cells, or PBMCs; the material itself was cDNA or gDNA.

This clone was detected a few times. Original processing methods: Estimation of nucleated cell counts relied on the amplification of reference gene primers. TCRdb keeps only in-frame clones here, not all; method: immunoSEQ multiplex PCR. V and J calls and clone size are given by that table; D and trimming were obtained from the DNA. The sample holds fewer than 450,000 clones, around 87% seen once. The material sequenced was peripheral blood. The clonotype was recovered from a woman between 45 and 60 years old with COVID-19, enrolled during active disease.

The CDR3 DNA reads TGTGCCAGCTCACCAGACTTGAACACTGAAGCTTTCTTT. Its translation: CASSPDLNTEAFF. The chain is built from TRBV18 and TRBJ1-1; D is unclear. Germline CDR1 and CDR2: KGHSH and LQKENI. V lost 2 bases, J lost 0 bases, and 4 bases lay in between. The length of the CDR3 is 13 residues.